This entry lists 11 T cell receptor beta chains sequenced from one sample in a study of shared clonotypes between healthy human individuals. Sequenced by immunoSEQ multiplex PCR; TCRdb stores in-frame clones only, minus some. Of about 1 million clones listed, approximately 76% were seen once; the top ten hold approximately 1.5%. Sequences were obtained from memory CD4+ T cells sorted from blood. Stated subset: CD45RA-negative fraction. These receptors originate from a man between 18 and 29 years old in good health.

V gene TRBV5-5 combines with J gene TRBJ1-6; TRBD1 matches 8 bases. Germline CDR1 and CDR2: SGHKS and YYEKEE (reference sequence). The CDR3 has 16 residues. V lost 4 bases, J lost 10 bases, and 13 bases stayed unmatched. The CDR3 sequence is CASSNRDGQGSSPLHF. CDR3 DNA: TGTGCCAGCAGCAATAGGGACGGACAGGGTAGCTCACCCCTCCACTTT.

The V call is TRBV5-1, the J call TRBJ2-7, with 10 bases identical to TRBD1. Germline values: CDR1 SGHRS, CDR2 YFSETQ. After removal of 4 bases from V and 2 bases from J, the junction contained 9 bases not matched to a gene. CDR3 length: 16 residues. The CDR3 nucleotides are TGCGCCAGCAGCCCTAGTGGGACAGGGGCGACCTACGAGCAGTACTTC. Translation: CASSPSGTGATYEQYF.

This clone appeared a single time. The chain couples TRBV25-1 to TRBJ1-1, with a weak D call TRBD1 (6 bases). Germline-derived CDR1 and CDR2 are MGHDK and SYGVNS. V was cut by 1 base and J by 4 bases, with 13 bases left in between. CDR3 length: 15 residues. The CDR3 loop reads CASSESGGPGTEAFF. CDR3 bases: TGTGCCAGCAGTGAATCGGGGGGGCCGGGCACTGAAGCTTTCTTT.

The chain couples TRBV7-8 to TRBJ1-3; no firm D call. Germline CDR1 and CDR2: SGHVS and FQNEAQ. Trimming left V 5 bases short and J 0 bases short, with 14 bases between. This CDR3 is 16 amino acids long. CDR3 protein: CASSPRTVSSGNTIYF. CDR3 DNA sequence: TGTGCCAGCAGCCCCCGGACGGTTAGCTCTGGAAACACCATATATTTT.

The chain couples TRBV7-9 to TRBJ2-4; D is ambiguous. The CDR3 extends over 15 amino acids. Germline V gene sequence: CDR1 SEHNR, CDR2 FQNEAQ (reference sequence). V was trimmed by 2 bases and J by 1 base, leaving 9 bases between them. The CDR3 DNA is TGTGCCAGCAGCTTAAATGGCGGCGCCAAAAACATTCAGTACTTC. It yields the protein CASSLNGGAKNIQYF. The full variable domain, in which reference TRBV7-9 and TRBJ2-4 provide the parts outside the CDR3, is DTGVSQNPRHKITKRGQNVTFRCDPISEHNRLYWYRQTLGQGPEFLTYFQNEAQLEKSRLLSDRFSAERPKGSFSTLEIQRTEQGDSAMYLCASSLNGGAKNIQYFGAGTRLSVL.

The chain joins TRBV7-9 to TRBJ1-1; 11 positions agree with TRBD1. CDR1 is SEHNR and CDR2 is FQNEAQ in the germline V gene (reference sequence). The CDR3 extends over 14 amino acids. J gave up 8 bases and V 2 bases, and 4 bases lay outside the gene matches. In DNA, the CDR3 is TGTGCCAGCAGCTTATCCGGACAGGGGGCGGAAGCTTTCTTT. Translating it yields CASSLSGQGAEAFF.

Concerning this clone: Other nucleotide sequences in the sample specify the same CDR3. The rearrangement links TRBV28 to TRBJ1-6; tentatively, D is TRBD1 (5 bases). The germline CDR1 and CDR2 sequences are MDHEN and SYDVKM. Trimming took 3 bases from V and 1 from J, leaving 7 bases between them. The CDR3 is 15 amino acids. The CDR3 loop is CASSLGDSYNSPLHF. The CDR3 coding sequence is TGTGCCAGCAGTTTGGGGGATTCCTATAATTCACCCCTCCACTTT.

This chain links TRBV11-3 with TRBJ2-2; 14 nucleotides line up with TRBD2. The length of the CDR3 is 15 residues. Germline-derived CDR1 and CDR2 are SGHNT and YENEEA. The junction had 3 bases not matched to a gene; V was cut back by 5 bases and J by 7 bases. The CDR3, as DNA: TGTGCCAGCAGCCGCGGACTAGCGGGAGGCGGGGAGCTGTTTTTT. Protein sequence: CASSRGLAGGGELFF.

The J gene is TRBJ2-7, the V gene TRBV19; D is ambiguous. The CDR3 has 13 residues. The germline gives CDR1 LNHDA, CDR2 SQIVND (reference sequence). With 4 bases removed from V and 4 bases from J, the gap between germline ends came to 11 bases. The CDR3 DNA is TGTGCCAGTAGTACCAACGTCGGTTACGAGCAGTACTTC. Translating gives CASSTNVGYEQYF.

The chain joins TRBV5-1 to TRBJ1-1; D uncertain. The V gene's germline CDR1 is SGHRS and CDR2 YFSETQ. The CDR3 has 15 residues. V was cut by 0 bases and J by 1 base, with 10 bases left in between. CDR3 sequence reads: CASSLALVQNTEAFF. The CDR3, as DNA: TGCGCCAGCAGCTTGGCCCTGGTCCAGAACACTGAAGCTTTCTTT.

This clone was recorded only once. V and J are TRBV5-1 and TRBJ2-3, with 7 bases lining up with TRBD2. The CDR3 contains 14 residues. After removal of 0 bases from V and 5 bases from J, the junction contained 3 bases not matched to a gene. The germline V gene encodes CDR1 SGHRS and CDR2 YFSETQ. CDR3 in amino acids: CASSLEGRGDTQYF. The CDR3 DNA follows: TGCGCCAGCAGCTTGGAAGGGAGGGGAGATACGCAGTATTTT.